This T cell receptor (beta chain) emerged from a study of shared clonotypes between healthy human individuals. Study findings and constraints: Tissues were not sampled, only blood, and their repertoires likely differ.

Naive CD8 cells lacked CD45RO, underwent positive selection for CCR7 and left out terminally differentiated effector memory CD45RA+ cells. This clone was seen just once. Its antigen remains unidentified. The V gene's germline CDR1 is KGHSH and CDR2 LQKENI. Deletions cut 3 bases from V and 2 bases from J, with 17 bases between. The length of the CDR3 is 16 residues. Some clones are missing from TCRdb's copy, which holds only in-frame ones; the method was immunoSEQ multiplex PCR. The sample shows about 680,000 clones, 92% of them seen only once. The chain is built from TRBV18 and TRBJ2-7, with D tentatively TRBD2 (6 bases). This receptor was identified in a man in his thirties or forties in good health. Sequencing used naive CD8+ T cells sorted from blood. Written as DNA, the CDR3 is TGTGCCAGCTCACCGTTCGCCGGGACTGAACCCTACGAGCAGTACTTC. It codes for CASSPFAGTEPYEQYF.